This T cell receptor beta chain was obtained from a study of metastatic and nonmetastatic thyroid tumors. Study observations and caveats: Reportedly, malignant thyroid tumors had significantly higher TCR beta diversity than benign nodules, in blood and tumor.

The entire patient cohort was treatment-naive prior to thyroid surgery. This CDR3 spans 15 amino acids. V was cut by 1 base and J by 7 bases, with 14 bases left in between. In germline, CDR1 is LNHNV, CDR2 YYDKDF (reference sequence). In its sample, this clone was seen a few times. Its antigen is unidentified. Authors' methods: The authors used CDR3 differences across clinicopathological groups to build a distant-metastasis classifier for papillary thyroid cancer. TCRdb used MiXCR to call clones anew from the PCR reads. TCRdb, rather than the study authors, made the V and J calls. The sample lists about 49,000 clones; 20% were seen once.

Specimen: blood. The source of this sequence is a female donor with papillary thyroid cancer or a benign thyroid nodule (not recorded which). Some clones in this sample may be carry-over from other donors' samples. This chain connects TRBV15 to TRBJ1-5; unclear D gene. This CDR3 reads CATSRVSWVGQPQHF. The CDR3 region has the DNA TGTGCCACCAGCAGAGTATCCTGGGTGGGGCAGCCCCAGCATTTT.